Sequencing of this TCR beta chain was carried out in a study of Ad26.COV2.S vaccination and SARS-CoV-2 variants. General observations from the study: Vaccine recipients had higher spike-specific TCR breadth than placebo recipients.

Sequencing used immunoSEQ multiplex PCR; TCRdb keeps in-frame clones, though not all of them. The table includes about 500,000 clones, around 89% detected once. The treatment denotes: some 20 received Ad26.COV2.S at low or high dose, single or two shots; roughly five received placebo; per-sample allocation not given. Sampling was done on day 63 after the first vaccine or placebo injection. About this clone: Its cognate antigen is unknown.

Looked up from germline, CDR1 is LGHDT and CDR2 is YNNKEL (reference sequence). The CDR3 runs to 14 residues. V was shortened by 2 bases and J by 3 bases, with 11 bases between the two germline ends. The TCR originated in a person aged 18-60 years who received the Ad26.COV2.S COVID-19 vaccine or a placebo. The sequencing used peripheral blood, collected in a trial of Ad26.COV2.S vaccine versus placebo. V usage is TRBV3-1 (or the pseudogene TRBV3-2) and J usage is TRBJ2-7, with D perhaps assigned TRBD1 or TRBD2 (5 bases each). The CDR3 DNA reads TGTGCCAGCAGCCAATCCGGGACCTTCTACGAGCAGTACTTC. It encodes CASSQSGTFYEQYF.